A single sample is the source of the 19 T cell receptor beta chains below, sequenced in a study of cytomegalovirus exposure and HLA in healthy donors. Primers: 60 Vbeta forward and 13 Jbeta reverse. The protocol was immunoSEQ multiplex PCR, while the TCRdb copy is restricted to in-frame clones and leaves out a portion. Among approximately 100,000 clones listed, 70% to 80% were seen once. Sequencing was done on a sample of PBMCs. The receptors shown here come from a female donor in good health and CMV-seropositive.

This chain joins TRBV18 and TRBJ2-5; 8 nucleotides agree with TRBD1. J was trimmed by 9 bases and V by 2 bases; bases with no gene match: 14. The CDR3 covers 16 residues. Germline-derived CDR1 and CDR2 are KGHSH and LQKENI. The CDR3 loop reads CASSPSVPDRALSQYF. The CDR3 region has the DNA TGTGCCAGCTCACCATCTGTCCCGGACAGGGCATTGTCCCAGTACTTC.

This chain uses TRBV19 with TRBJ1-5, with D possibly TRBD1 on 5 matching bases. Trimming shortened V by 0 bases and J by 1 base, and 7 bases separated the two germline ends. The CDR3 has 15 residues. Germline lookup yields CDR1 LNHDA and CDR2 SQIVND (reference sequence). The CDR3 reads CASSIEGRSNQPQHF. The CDR3, as DNA: TGTGCCAGTAGTATAGAGGGGCGGAGCAATCAGCCCCAGCATTTT.

This rearrangement joins TRBV4-3 to TRBJ2-3; a weak D match, TRBD1 (6 bases). The CDR3 has 15 residues. V was clipped by 4 bases and J by 1 base, with 12 bases between them. Per the germline V gene, CDR1 is LGHNA and CDR2 is YSLEER. The CDR3 DNA follows: TGCGCCAGCAGCCGGAACAGGGCCCGCACAGATACGCAGTATTTT. As protein: CASSRNRARTDTQYF.

The V and J genes are TRBV9 and TRBJ2-7; a possible D gene is TRBD1 (5 bases). This CDR3 is built from 14 residues. V lost 0 bases and J 5 bases, leaving 12 bases between the germline ends. Germline V gives CDR1 SGDLS, CDR2 YYNGEE. CDR3: CASSVAPQGNEQYF. The DNA for the CDR3 is TGTGCCAGCAGCGTAGCCCCGCAGGGAAACGAGCAGTACTTC.

The genes are TRBV19 and TRBJ1-1; possibly TRBD1 for D (5 bases). CDR3 length: 12 amino acids. Trimming stripped 10 bases from V and 1 base from J, with 10 bases between. The V gene's germline CDR1 is LNHDA and CDR2 SQIVND (reference sequence). The CDR3, as DNA: TGTGCCACTAAAAGGGGGAACACTGAAGCTTTCTTT. It yields the protein CATKRGNTEAFF.

J is TRBJ2-5 and V is TRBV10-3; 7 bases match TRBD1. Germline V gene lookup returns CDR1 ENHRY and CDR2 SYGVKD. V lost 6 bases, J lost 2 bases, and 6 bases stayed unmatched. The CDR3 contains 14 residues. The CDR3 DNA reads as TGTGCCATCAGACCAGGGGGTACGCAAGAGACCCAGTACTTC. Its translation is CAIRPGGTQETQYF.

The chain uses TRBV5-1 and TRBJ2-7; 7 nucleotides agree with TRBD1. Looked up from germline, CDR1 is SGHRS and CDR2 is YFSETQ. The CDR3 sequence is 15 residues long. Germline trimming cut 0 bases from V and 4 bases from J; bases unmatched to any gene: 7. DNA for the CDR3: TGCGCCAGCAGCTTGGGGGACAGCGGAATTTACGAGCAGTACTTC. This translates into CASSLGDSGIYEQYF.

The chain is built from TRBV7-9 and TRBJ2-7; perhaps TRBD2 as D (7 bases). This CDR3 has 13 amino acids. V dropped 3 bases and J dropped 6 bases, with 12 bases sitting between them. Germline CDR1 reads SEHNR; CDR2 reads FQNEAQ (reference sequence). The CDR3 DNA reads as TGTGCCAGCAGCTTGACCGGGGGGCGCGAGCAGTACTTC. Translated: CASSLTGGREQYF.

This rearrangement joins TRBV30 to TRBJ2-5, with 7 bases that match TRBD1. This CDR3 has 14 residues. The V segment lost 7 bases and the J segment 1 base; nucleotides outside the gene matches: 9. Per germline, CDR1 GTSNPN and CDR2 SVGIG (reference sequence). CDR3 coding DNA: TGTGCCTCAACACCCGGGACAGCCCAAGAGACCCAGTACTTC. Translating it yields CASTPGTAQETQYF.

The rearrangement joins TRBV2 to TRBJ1-1; 8 bases align to TRBD1. The CDR3 extends over 14 amino acids. The V gene end was trimmed by 4 bases and the J gene end by 0 bases; junction bases not matched to a gene: 1. In germline, CDR1 is SNHLY, CDR2 FYNNEI. The CDR3 here is CASSGQGMNTEAFF. For the CDR3, the DNA is TGTGCCAGCAGTGGACAGGGGATGAACACTGAAGCTTTCTTT.

V usage is TRBV18 and J usage is TRBJ2-5; 9 bases line up with TRBD1. CDR1 is KGHSH, CDR2 LQKENI, per germline. J gave up 1 base and V 4 bases, and 4 bases lay outside the gene matches. CDR3 length: 15 amino acids. The CDR3 protein is CASSRQGGSQETQYF. The DNA for the CDR3 is TGTGCCAGCTCACGACAGGGGGGATCCCAAGAGACCCAGTACTTC.

The CDR3 DNA reads as TGTGCCAGCAGCCCCCGCTCTAGCGTCGAGACCCAGTACTTC. It specifies CASSPRSSVETQYF. The chain combines TRBV9 with TRBJ2-5, with a weak D call TRBD2 (6 bases). The germline V gene has CDR1 SGDLS and CDR2 YYNGEE. The CDR3 sequence is 14 residues long. Trimming cost V 4 bases and J 5 bases, with 15 bases left between them. The complete variable domain, with remaining parts taken from reference TRBV9 and TRBJ2-5, reads DSGVTQTPKHLITATGQRVTLRCSPRSGDLSVYWYQQSLDQGLQFLIQYYNGEERAKGNILERFSAQQFPDLHSELNLSSLELGDSALYFCASSPRSSVETQYFGPGTRLLVL.

The chain links TRBV11-2 to TRBJ2-7; the match to TRBD2 covers 7 bases. Germline V gives CDR1 SGHAT, CDR2 FQNNGV. The length of the CDR3 is 15 residues. Trimming cost V 1 base and J 2 bases; bases outside gene matches: 5. Here the CDR3 DNA reads TGTGCCAGCAGCTTAGTGGGGACTAAAACCTACGAGCAGTACTTC. Protein sequence: CASSLVGTKTYEQYF.

This sequence joins TRBV7-3 and TRBJ1-2; no firm D call. With 2 bases removed from V and 4 bases from J, the gap between germline ends came to 14 bases. This CDR3 region has 15 residues. The germline gives CDR1 SGHTA, CDR2 FQGTGA. The CDR3 sequence is CASSLQAGPSYGYTF. CDR3 in DNA: TGTGCCAGCAGCTTACAGGCCGGTCCAAGCTATGGCTACACCTTC.

The DNA for the CDR3 is TGTGCCTGGAGTGTAGGACAGGGGGCTTGGGAAGCTTTCTTT. Translation: CAWSVGQGAWEAFF. This rearrangement joins TRBV30 to TRBJ1-1; 11 nucleotides match TRBD1. The CDR3 contains 14 residues. Germline loops: CDR1 GTSNPN, CDR2 SVGIG (reference sequence). The junction had 5 bases not matched to a gene; V was cut back by 0 bases and J by 8 bases.

This chain uses TRBV18 with TRBJ1-2, with D perhaps TRBD1 (5 bases). V lost 2 bases to trimming and J lost 8 bases, with 21 bases between them. This CDR3 has 16 residues. From germline, CDR1 is KGHSH and CDR2 LQKENI. The CDR3, as DNA: TGTGCCAGCTCACCATCTCGACAGACCGGTTCGGAGGGCTACACCTTC. This translates into CASSPSRQTGSEGYTF.

The CDR3 sequence is CASSLAIASHNEQFF. CDR3 DNA sequence: TGTGCCAGCAGCTTAGCGATAGCGAGCCACAATGAGCAGTTCTTC. The chain couples TRBV7-9 to TRBJ2-1; D perhaps matches TRBD2 (5 bases). Per the germline V gene, CDR1 is SEHNR and CDR2 is FQNEAQ (reference sequence). V lost 0 bases, J lost 5 bases, and 11 bases lay in between. The CDR3 sequence is 15 residues long.

The V and J genes are TRBV7-9 and TRBJ2-1, with TRBD2 as a possible D gene (6 bases). The CDR3 has 16 amino acids. V dropped 5 bases and J dropped 4 bases, with 18 bases sitting between them. The germline gives CDR1 SEHNR, CDR2 FQNEAQ (reference sequence). Here the CDR3 reads CASSPRTILLYNEQFF. The CDR3 DNA reads as TGTGCCAGCAGCCCCCGGACTATCCTCCTTTACAATGAGCAGTTCTTC.

V gene TRBV18 combines with J gene TRBJ1-1; the match to TRBD1 covers 10 bases. J was trimmed by 1 base and V by 4 bases; bases with no gene match: 3. CDR3 length equals 15 residues. CDR1 is KGHSH and CDR2 is LQKENI in the germline V gene. The CDR3 protein is CASSHGTGANTEAFF. The CDR3 DNA reads TGTGCCAGCTCACATGGGACAGGGGCGAACACTGAAGCTTTCTTT. Filled out from reference TRBV18 and TRBJ1-1, the complete variable domain reads NAGVMQNPRHLVRRRGQEARLRCSPMKGHSHVYWYRQLPEEGLKFMVYLQKENIIDESGMPKERFSAEFPKEGPSILRIQQVVRGDSAAYFCASSHGTGANTEAFFGQGTRLTVV.